Listed here is a single T cell receptor beta chain. The source of the sample is a study of CD4 and CD8 cells across lung adenocarcinoma regions. TCRdb re-derived calls from the PCR reads in MiXCR, one entry per CDR3 protein. In the table there are roughly 12,000 distinct CDR3 sequences, roughly 56% of which are singletons. The CDR3 is 16 amino acids. V shed 0 bases and J shed 2 bases, with 11 bases lying between them. Germline V gene data show CDR1 as MGHRA and CDR2 as YSYEKL. The TCR was taken from a female donor with lung adenocarcinoma. The CD4 and CD8 labels of this study may be unreliable. Specimen: CD8+ T cells from the margin of a lung tumor. This chain links TRBV4-1 with TRBJ2-1; a possible D gene is TRBD2 (6 bases). The CDR3 sequence: CASSQDITGAYNEQFF. CDR3 nucleotide sequence: TGCGCCAGCAGCCAAGATATTACGGGGGCCTACAATGAGCAGTTCTTC.